These 20 T cell receptor beta chains were all obtained from the same sample, sequenced in a study of T cell responses to AZD1222 COVID-19 vaccine. Repertoires were generated with immunoSEQ multiplex PCR, while TCRdb's copy carries only in-frame clones and drops some. The table has 86,000 or so clones, over 85% seen once; the top ten hold under 4%. Sequenced here: peripheral blood, sampled on day 0 of AZD1222 vaccination. Every receptor here comes from an adult in good health.

This clone was counted once. The rearrangement joins TRBV5-5 to TRBJ2-1; TRBD1 aligns across 10 bases. From germline, CDR1 is SGHKS and CDR2 YYEKEE (reference sequence). This CDR3 is 15 amino acids long. With 4 bases clipped from V and 6 bases from J, the junction kept 7 bases outside the gene matches. The CDR3 DNA follows: TGTGCCAGCAGCCTAAGACAGGGGGCGGCCAATGAGCAGTTCTTC. Translating gives CASSLRQGAANEQFF.

This clone was seen once. The chain is built from TRBV27 and TRBJ2-5; D unclear. The CDR3 consists of 14 residues. V was cut by 6 bases and J by 2 bases, with 13 bases left in between. Per the germline V gene, CDR1 is MNHEY and CDR2 is SMNVEV (reference sequence). The CDR3 region is CASSSLTGQETQYF. CDR3 coding DNA: TGTGCCAGCAGCTCATTAACGGGTCAAGAGACCCAGTACTTC.

The chain employs TRBV19 and TRBJ2-5; D is uncertain. Germline V gene sequence: CDR1 LNHDA, CDR2 SQIVND (reference sequence). The length of the CDR3 is 13 residues. Trimming left V 3 bases short and J 5 bases short, with 10 bases between. The DNA of the CDR3 is TGTGCCAGTAGTATCTTGGAGACGGAGACCCAGTACTTC. Protein product: CASSILETETQYF.

This sequence joins TRBV19 and TRBJ1-2; maybe TRBD1 (6 bases). The germline CDR1 and CDR2 sequences are LNHDA and SQIVND (reference sequence). Trimming cost V 5 bases and J 3 bases, with 19 bases left between them. This CDR3 is built from 16 residues. CDR3 in amino acids: CASSLQGILRDYGYTF. The CDR3 DNA reads as TGTGCCAGTAGTTTGCAGGGGATACTAAGGGACTATGGCTACACCTTC. The full variable domain, its missing parts supplied by reference TRBV19 and TRBJ1-2, is DGGITQSPKYLFRKEGQNVTLSCEQNLNHDAMYWYRQDPGQGLRLIYYSQIVNDFQKGDIAEGYSVSREKKESFPLTVTSAQKNPTAFYLCASSLQGILRDYGYTFGSGTRLTVV.

The rearrangement joins TRBV4-2 to TRBJ2-2; TRBD2 matches at 7 bases. Looked up from germline, CDR1 is LGHNA and CDR2 is YNFKEQ. Trimming cost V 0 bases and J 4 bases; bases outside gene matches: 17. This CDR3 comprises 20 residues. The CDR3 coding sequence is TGTGCCAGCAGCCAAGATCTCGAGCGGGACGTTATCTCTCTCACCGGGGAGCTGTTTTTT. It codes for CASSQDLERDVISLTGELFF.

The gene calls are TRBV29-1 and TRBJ2-6; D may match TRBD1 or TRBD2 (5 bases each). The CDR3 spans 14 residues. The V and J ends lost 4 bases and 2 bases respectively, with 9 bases between them. Germline CDR1 and CDR2: SQVTM and ANQGSEA. CDR3: CSVGMGAGANVLTF. In DNA, the CDR3 is TGCAGCGTTGGGATGGGGGCTGGGGCCAACGTCCTGACTTTC.

This chain links TRBV11-2 with TRBJ2-2; D call uncertain. V dropped 0 bases and J dropped 0 bases, with 8 bases sitting between them. Looked up from germline, CDR1 is SGHAT and CDR2 is FQNNGV. The CDR3 consists of 16 residues. The CDR3: CASSLEASTNTGELFF. CDR3 bases: TGTGCCAGCAGCTTAGAGGCTAGTACGAACACCGGGGAGCTGTTTTTT.

This chain connects TRBV6-5 to TRBJ2-7; 7 nucleotides align to TRBD1. The germline V gene encodes CDR1 MNHEY and CDR2 SVGAGI. CDR3 length equals 14 residues. After removal of 5 bases from V and 0 bases from J, the junction contained 4 bases not matched to a gene. The CDR3 region is CASSRWDSSYEQYF. CDR3 sequence (DNA): TGTGCCAGCAGTCGTTGGGACAGCTCCTACGAGCAGTACTTC.

V usage is TRBV18 and J usage is TRBJ1-6, with D perhaps TRBD1 (5 bases). CDR3 length: 14 amino acids. V was pared by 4 bases and J by 5 bases, with 9 bases between. From germline, CDR1 is KGHSH and CDR2 LQKENI. The CDR3 reads CASSQQEDNSPLHF. The DNA for the CDR3 is TGTGCCAGCTCACAACAGGAAGATAATTCACCCCTCCACTTT.

The chain uses TRBV5-6 and TRBJ2-3; D tentatively reads TRBD1 or TRBD2 (5 bases each). The germline CDR1 and CDR2 sequences are SGHDT and YYEEEE. The ends were cut back, 3 bases at V and 0 bases at J, with 8 bases in the middle. The CDR3 length is 14 residues. The chain's CDR3 is CASSWDPSTDTQYF. In DNA, the CDR3 is TGTGCCAGCAGCTGGGACCCTAGCACAGATACGCAGTATTTT.

V usage is TRBV6-1 and J usage is TRBJ1-2; D gene unclear. The V end lost 2 bases, the J end lost 7 bases, and 14 bases lay between the germline ends. The CDR3 sequence is 14 residues long. Germline V gives CDR1 MNHNS, CDR2 SASEGT. CDR3 region: CASSEFTGMGGYTF. The CDR3 DNA follows: TGTGCCAGCAGTGAATTTACCGGAATGGGTGGCTACACCTTC.

V gene TRBV4-2 combines with J gene TRBJ2-1; 14 positions agree with TRBD2. The V segment lost 4 bases and the J segment 7 bases; nucleotides outside the gene matches: 12. CDR3 size: 18 residues. Germline values: CDR1 LGHNA, CDR2 YNFKEQ. CDR3 loop: CASSPTGTSGSGWNEQFF. CDR3 DNA: TGTGCCAGCAGCCCAACCGGGACTAGCGGGAGCGGTTGGAATGAGCAGTTCTTC.

V usage is TRBV6-2 or TRBV6-3 and J usage is TRBJ2-1; TRBD2 matches at 10 bases. Germline V lookup: CDR1 MNHEY, CDR2 SVGEGT. This CDR3 has 15 amino acids. With V trimmed by 5 bases and J by 15 bases, 16 bases remained unmatched. The CDR3 here is CASSGPGLASVSVFF. CDR3 coding DNA: TGTGCCAGCAGTGGCCCGGGACTAGCGTCGGTCAGTGTGTTCTTC.

The rearrangement uses TRBV11-2 and TRBJ2-5; 7 bases match TRBD2. Germline trimming cut 5 bases from V and 7 bases from J; bases unmatched to any gene: 16. CDR1 and CDR2 from the germline V gene are SGHAT and FQNNGV. The CDR3 loop spans 16 amino acids. For the CDR3, the DNA is TGTGCCAGCAGCGCAAGCGGGATGGCTCCTTACGGGACCCAGTACTTC. Protein product: CASSASGMAPYGTQYF.

This chain links TRBV27 with TRBJ2-7; D is tentatively TRBD1 or TRBD2 (5 bases each). Germline CDR1 and CDR2: MNHEY and SMNVEV (reference sequence). The CDR3 has 14 amino acids. With 5 bases removed from V and 2 bases from J, the gap between germline ends came to 13 bases. In nucleotides, the CDR3 is TGTGCCAGCAGTCCCCGGGACGTCGCCTACGAGCAGTACTTC. Translated, it gives CASSPRDVAYEQYF.

This clone was seen a single time. An end of the junction does not agree with germline; a read error may underlie this. The chain joins TRBV19 to TRBJ1-1, with TRBD1 matching over 11 bases. The CDR3 length is 12 residues. Looked up from germline, CDR1 is LNHDA and CDR2 is SQIVND (reference sequence). DNA for the CDR3: TGTGCCAGTAGTACGAGGACAGGGGGCCAGAATTTT. As protein: CASSTRTGGQNF.

The genes are TRBV5-1 and TRBJ2-3; 12 nucleotides agree with TRBD1. Germline-derived CDR1 and CDR2 are SGHRS and YFSETQ. Unmatched junction bases numbered 8, after V lost 1 base and J lost 5 bases. The CDR3 sequence is 17 residues long. The CDR3 is CASSLFGTGGSEDTQYF. Here the CDR3 DNA reads TGCGCCAGCAGCTTGTTTGGGACAGGGGGCTCGGAAGATACGCAGTATTTT.

The chain carries TRBV27 and TRBJ2-2, with 7 positions matching TRBD2. V trimming: 2 bases; J trimming: 4 bases; junction bases outside the gene matches: 4. The length of the CDR3 is 15 residues. Germline V lookup: CDR1 MNHEY, CDR2 SMNVEV (reference sequence). Written as DNA, the CDR3 is TGTGCCAGCAGTTTAAATCCGGGAGGCACCGGGGAGCTGTTTTTT. Amino acid sequence: CASSLNPGGTGELFF.

The chain couples TRBV3-1 (or the pseudogene TRBV3-2) to TRBJ1-6; no clear D. Trimming left V 6 bases short and J 7 bases short, with 16 bases between. The CDR3 runs 15 residues. The germline V gene encodes CDR1 LGHDT and CDR2 YNNKEL (reference sequence). Here the CDR3 DNA reads TGTGCCAGCAGTTTTGGGTCCGGGAAAAATTCACCCCTCCACTTT. Its translation is CASSFGSGKNSPLHF.

Here the CDR3 DNA reads TGTGCCAGCAGTGAAGGGGGAAGGGCCAACGTCCTGACTTTC. Translation: CASSEGGRANVLTF. The chain recombines TRBV2 with TRBJ2-6, with no clear D. The V gene lost 1 base and the J gene lost 5 bases, with 6 bases spanning the gap. This CDR3 is 14 amino acids long. Germline V gene data show CDR1 as SNHLY and CDR2 as FYNNEI.